The 11 T cell receptor beta chains reported below all come from one sample, sequenced in a study of Ad26.COV2.S vaccination and SARS-CoV-2 variants. Treatment reported: roughly 18 received Ad26.COV2.S at low or high dose, single or two shots; 5 received placebo; per-sample allocation not given. Day 63 after the first vaccine or placebo injection was the time point for sampling. The protocol was immunoSEQ multiplex PCR, while the TCRdb copy is restricted to in-frame clones and leaves out a portion. The data show some 340,000 clones, 86% seen once. The specimen comprised peripheral blood, sampled in a trial of Ad26.COV2.S vaccine versus placebo. Receptor source: a person between 18 and 59 years old who received the Ad26.COV2.S COVID-19 vaccine or a placebo.

The rearrangement uses TRBV11-2 and TRBJ1-2; D is unresolved. The CDR3 runs to 16 residues. Germline CDR1 is SGHAT and CDR2 is FQNNGV. The V end was cut by 0 bases, the J end by 4 bases, with 15 bases between. The CDR3 here is CASSLDATALGYGYTF. Here the CDR3 DNA reads TGTGCCAGCAGCTTAGATGCAACGGCCTTGGGCTATGGCTACACCTTC.

The chain carries TRBV7-2 and TRBJ2-7, with a tentative D call TRBD2 (6 bases). CDR1 and CDR2 from the germline V gene are SGHTA and FQGNSA. Trimming took 0 bases from V and 4 from J, leaving 16 bases between them. The CDR3 has 16 residues. CDR3 protein: CASSLALLGGAYEQYF. The CDR3 DNA reads TGTGCCAGCAGCTTAGCGCTCCTGGGCGGGGCGTACGAGCAGTACTTC.

This sequence joins TRBV5-1 and TRBJ2-6; D is possibly TRBD2 (6 bases). Germline CDR1 and CDR2: SGHRS and YFSETQ. The V and J ends lost 6 bases and 4 bases respectively, with 32 bases between them. The CDR3 consists of 21 residues. The CDR3: CASTNARPGQSAGPGANVLTF. In DNA, the CDR3 is TGCGCCAGCACTAACGCGCGGCCCGGGCAGTCTGCGGGGCCGGGGGCCAACGTCCTGACTTTC.

The V and J genes are TRBV11-3 and TRBJ2-2; no definite D call. The CDR3 contains 14 residues. V lost 5 bases, J lost 1 base, and 8 bases lay in between. Per germline, CDR1 SGHNT and CDR2 YENEEA. The CDR3 region is CASSPPGNTGELFF. The CDR3 DNA reads as TGTGCCAGCAGCCCCCCAGGGAACACCGGGGAGCTGTTTTTT.

V gene TRBV28 combines with J gene TRBJ1-5; 9 positions match TRBD1. V lost 4 bases to trimming and J lost 4 bases; unmatched junction nucleotides: 14. The CDR3 contains 18 residues. The germline V gene has CDR1 MDHEN and CDR2 SYDVKM. CDR3 amino acids: CASSSARDREVGNQPQHF. The CDR3 coding sequence is TGTGCCAGCAGTTCCGCCCGGGACAGGGAAGTAGGAAATCAGCCCCAGCATTTT.

This clone was seen a handful of times. The V and J genes are TRBV5-6 and TRBJ2-7; 10 bases agree with TRBD1. The junction had 3 bases not matched to a gene; V was cut back by 5 bases and J by 1 base. Germline values: CDR1 SGHDT, CDR2 YYEEEE. The CDR3 loop spans 14 amino acids. CDR3: CASSRDRGSYEQYF. Written as DNA, the CDR3 is TGTGCCAGCAGTCGGGACAGGGGTTCCTACGAGCAGTACTTC.

V usage is TRBV10-1 and J usage is TRBJ2-5; D may be TRBD2 (5 bases). The CDR3 runs 15 residues. V was cut by 6 bases and J by 2 bases, with 16 bases left in between. Germline-derived CDR1 and CDR2 are WNHNN and SYGVQD (reference sequence). In DNA form, the CDR3 reads TGCGCCAGCAGGCCGCCTAGCCCAGAACAAGAGACCCAGTACTTC. Its protein is CASRPPSPEQETQYF.

The chain carries TRBV7-2 and TRBJ2-4; D gene ambiguous. Germline CDR1 and CDR2: SGHTA and FQGNSA. This CDR3 spans 14 amino acids. Trimming removed 1 base from V and 1 base from J, with 5 bases in between. CDR3 nucleotides: TGTGCCAGCAGCTTAGGTGGGGCCAAAAACATTCAGTACTTC. Amino acid sequence: CASSLGGAKNIQYF.

The J gene is TRBJ2-5, the V gene TRBV5-4; tentative D call: TRBD1 (6 bases). CDR1 and CDR2 from the germline V gene are SGHNT and YYREEE (reference sequence). Trimming stripped 3 bases from V and 5 bases from J, with 17 bases between. The CDR3 loop spans 15 amino acids. For the CDR3, the DNA is TGTGCCAGCAGCTCTCCGCAAACAGGGAAGGAGACCCAGTACTTC. Its protein product is CASSSPQTGKETQYF.

The V call is TRBV18, the J call TRBJ2-6; D is ambiguous. V was pared by 3 bases and J by 3 bases, with 6 bases between. The V gene's germline CDR1 is KGHSH and CDR2 LQKENI. This CDR3 contains 14 residues. DNA for the CDR3: TGTGCCAGCTCACCCCTCGGTGGGGCCAACGTCCTGACTTTC. This codes for CASSPLGGANVLTF.

The genes are TRBV6-6 and TRBJ1-4; the D is unclear. Per germline, CDR1 MNHNY and CDR2 SVGAGI (reference sequence). The CDR3 contains 14 residues. The V end lost 1 base, the J end lost 3 bases, and 6 bases lay between the germline ends. The CDR3 is CASSYLSANEKLFF. The DNA for the CDR3 is TGTGCCAGCAGTTACTTATCGGCTAATGAAAAACTGTTTTTT.